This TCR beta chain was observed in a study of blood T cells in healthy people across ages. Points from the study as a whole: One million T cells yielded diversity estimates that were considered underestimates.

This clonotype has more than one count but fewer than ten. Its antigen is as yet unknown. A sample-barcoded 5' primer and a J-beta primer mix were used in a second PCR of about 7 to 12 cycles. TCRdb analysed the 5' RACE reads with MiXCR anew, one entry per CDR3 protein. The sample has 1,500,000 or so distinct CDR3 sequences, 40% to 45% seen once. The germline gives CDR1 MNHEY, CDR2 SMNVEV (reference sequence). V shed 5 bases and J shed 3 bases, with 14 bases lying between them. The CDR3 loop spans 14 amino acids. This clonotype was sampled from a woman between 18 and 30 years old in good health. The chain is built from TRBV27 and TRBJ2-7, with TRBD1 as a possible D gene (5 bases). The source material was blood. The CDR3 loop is CASSPRARDYEQYF. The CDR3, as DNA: TGTGCCAGCAGTCCAAGGGCCAGGGACTACGAGCAGTACTTC.